This TCR beta chain was found in a study of shared clonotypes between healthy human individuals. Broader study findings: Owing to a small donor count, the genetic and exposure-history diversity represented was limited. Richness estimates generally favored naive over memory subsets.

For this clone: The antigen is not known.

Repertoires were generated with immunoSEQ multiplex PCR, while TCRdb's copy carries only in-frame clones and drops some. The sample has around 2,000,000 clones, about 95% seen once; the top ten hold 0.9% to 1.3%. This CDR3 is built from 16 residues. Positively selected for CCR7, the CD45RO-negative cells used as naive CD8 cells excluded terminally differentiated effector memory CD45RA+ cells. The sample taken for sequencing was naive CD8+ T cells sorted from blood. The chain is built from TRBV21-1 and TRBJ2-7; the table's D call TRBD1 went unverified against the DNA. TRBV21-1 is described as a pseudogene. The receptor's source is a man younger than 30 in good health. The CDR3, as DNA: TGTGCCAGCAGCAAAGCCTCGGCAGGGGGGTCCTACGAGCAGTACTTC. Amino acid sequence: CASSKASAGGSYEQYF.